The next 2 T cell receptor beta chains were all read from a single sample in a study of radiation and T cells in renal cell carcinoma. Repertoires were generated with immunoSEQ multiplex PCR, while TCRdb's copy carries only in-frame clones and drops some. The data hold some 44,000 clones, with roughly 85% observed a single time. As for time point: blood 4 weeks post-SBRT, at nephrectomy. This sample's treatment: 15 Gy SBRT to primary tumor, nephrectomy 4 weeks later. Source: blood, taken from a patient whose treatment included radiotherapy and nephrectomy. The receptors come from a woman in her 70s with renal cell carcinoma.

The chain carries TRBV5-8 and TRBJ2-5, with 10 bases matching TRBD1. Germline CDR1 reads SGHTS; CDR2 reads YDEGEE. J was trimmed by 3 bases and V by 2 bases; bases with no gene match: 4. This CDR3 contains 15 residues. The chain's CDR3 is CASSLPGTGEETQYF. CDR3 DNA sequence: TGTGCCAGCAGCTTACCCGGGACAGGGGAAGAGACCCAGTACTTC.

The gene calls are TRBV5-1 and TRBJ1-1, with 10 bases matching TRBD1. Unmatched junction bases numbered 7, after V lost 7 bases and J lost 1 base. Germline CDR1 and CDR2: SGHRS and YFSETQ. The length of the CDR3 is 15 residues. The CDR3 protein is CASVGQGSTNTEAFF. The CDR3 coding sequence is TGCGCCAGCGTGGGACAGGGGTCGACGAACACTGAAGCTTTCTTT.